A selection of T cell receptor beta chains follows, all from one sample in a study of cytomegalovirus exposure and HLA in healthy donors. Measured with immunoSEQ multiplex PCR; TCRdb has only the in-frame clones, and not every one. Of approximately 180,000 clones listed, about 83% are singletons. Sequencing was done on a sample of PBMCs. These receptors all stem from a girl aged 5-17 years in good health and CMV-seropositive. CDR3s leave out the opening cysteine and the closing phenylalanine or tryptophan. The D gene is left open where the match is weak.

ATTTGGTGGYT	TRBV19	TRBJ1-2	TRBD1
ASRTDRGPGVQY	TRBV28	TRBJ2-4	TRBD1
ASSQEAGGSYEQY	TRBV4-1	TRBJ2-7	-
ASSSAGTGGAEQPQH	TRBV5-4	TRBJ1-5	TRBD1
ASSYTGSYNSPLH	TRBV9	TRBJ1-6	-
ASSLAGGNTEAF	TRBV5-6	TRBJ1-1	-
ASSTLAGGLEETQY	TRBV19	TRBJ2-5	TRBD2
ASSQDSGGAGQGSYEQY	TRBV4-2	TRBJ2-7	TRBD1
AWSLSGPNYGYT	TRBV30	TRBJ1-2	-
AWSVVGTVQPQH	TRBV30	TRBJ1-5	TRBD1
ASMAVNSGANVLT	TRBV4-1	TRBJ2-6	-
ASSPPQWEAF	TRBV28	TRBJ1-1	-
AIGGQGNEKLF	TRBV6-5	TRBJ1-4	TRBD1
ASSGGGPSYEQY	TRBV9	TRBJ2-7	TRBD2
ASGIDRGYGYT	TRBV12-5	TRBJ1-2	TRBD1
ASRVDRDYGYT	TRBV21-1	TRBJ1-2	-
ASNEGETNEKLF	TRBV19	TRBJ1-4	-
ASSQDRGVTDTQY	TRBV4-1	TRBJ2-3	TRBD1
ASSHGQEDYGYT	TRBV4-1	TRBJ1-2	TRBD1
ASSRRHNSSNQPQH	TRBV6-6	TRBJ1-5	-
SVYRAQETQY	TRBV29-1	TRBJ2-5	-
ASSLSSSGAEAF	TRBV27	TRBJ1-1	-
ASSTSASGTKAF	TRBV5-1	TRBJ1-1	-
ASSSYSANTEAF	TRBV7-9	TRBJ1-1	-
ASKTDAAGNTIY	TRBV6-5	TRBJ1-3	-
ASQGQYLAATGELF	TRBV2	TRBJ2-2	TRBD1
ATWGQGARDTQY	TRBV25-1	TRBJ2-3	TRBD1
ASSLQGTKPQH	TRBV13	TRBJ1-5	-
ASSASGGTNNEQF	TRBV7-9	TRBJ2-1	TRBD2
ASSPTEGTGGYT	TRBV7-9	TRBJ1-2	TRBD1
ASSLQGGVNEQF	TRBV4-1	TRBJ2-1	-
ASGLLLRRGTQETQY	TRBV12-5	TRBJ2-5	-
ASSPDSRSGNTIY	TRBV19	TRBJ1-3	-
ASDPGGARGTEAF	TRBV6-5	TRBJ1-1	TRBD1
ASRDGTGGNTEAF	TRBV2	TRBJ1-1	TRBD1
ASSRGQGYGYT	TRBV7-9	TRBJ1-2	TRBD1
ASSFERGGTNEQF	TRBV27	TRBJ2-1	TRBD2
ATRGREILGQY	TRBV28	TRBJ2-7	-
ASSSGTGVNYGYT	TRBV23-1	TRBJ1-2	TRBD1
ASSLGQGDTEAF	TRBV11-2	TRBJ1-1	-
ASSNSGTGNRYGYT	TRBV7-9	TRBJ1-2	TRBD1
ASSQDRGRNTEAF	TRBV2	TRBJ1-1	TRBD1